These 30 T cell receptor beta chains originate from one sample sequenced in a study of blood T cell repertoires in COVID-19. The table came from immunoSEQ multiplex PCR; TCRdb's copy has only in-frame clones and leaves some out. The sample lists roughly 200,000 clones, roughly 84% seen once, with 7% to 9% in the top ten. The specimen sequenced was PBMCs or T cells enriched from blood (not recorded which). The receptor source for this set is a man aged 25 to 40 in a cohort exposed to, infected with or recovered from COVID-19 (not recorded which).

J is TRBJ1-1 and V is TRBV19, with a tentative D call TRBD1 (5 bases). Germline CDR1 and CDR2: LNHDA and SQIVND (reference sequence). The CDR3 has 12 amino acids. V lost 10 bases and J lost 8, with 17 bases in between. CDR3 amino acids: CAINSLGGEAFF. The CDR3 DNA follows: TGTGCCATAAACTCCTTGGGGGGGGAAGCTTTCTTT.

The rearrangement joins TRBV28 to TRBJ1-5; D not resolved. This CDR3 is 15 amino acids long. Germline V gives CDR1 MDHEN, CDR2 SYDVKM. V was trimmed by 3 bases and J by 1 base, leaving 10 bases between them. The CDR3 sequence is CASSFMAVSNQPQHF. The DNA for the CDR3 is TGTGCCAGCAGTTTCATGGCAGTAAGCAATCAGCCCCAGCATTTT.

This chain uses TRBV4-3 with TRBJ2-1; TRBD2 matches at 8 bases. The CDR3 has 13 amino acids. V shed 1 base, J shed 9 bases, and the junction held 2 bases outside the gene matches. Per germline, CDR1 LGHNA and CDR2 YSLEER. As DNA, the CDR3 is TGCGCCAGCAGCCAAGTAGCGGGAATTGAGCAGTTCTTC. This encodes CASSQVAGIEQFF.

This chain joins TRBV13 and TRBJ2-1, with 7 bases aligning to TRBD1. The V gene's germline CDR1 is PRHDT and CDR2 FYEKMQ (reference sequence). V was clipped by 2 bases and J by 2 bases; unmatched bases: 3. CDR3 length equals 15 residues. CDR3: CASSLRDRPYNEQFF. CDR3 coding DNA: TGTGCCAGCAGCTTAAGGGACAGACCCTACAATGAGCAGTTCTTC.

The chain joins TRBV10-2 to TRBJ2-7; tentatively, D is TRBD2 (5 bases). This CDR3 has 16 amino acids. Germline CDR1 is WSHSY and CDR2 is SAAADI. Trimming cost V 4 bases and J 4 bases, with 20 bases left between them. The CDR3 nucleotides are TGCGCCAGCAGTGGCGAGGGTTGGGTAGCCAAATACGAGCAGTACTTC. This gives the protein CASSGEGWVAKYEQYF.

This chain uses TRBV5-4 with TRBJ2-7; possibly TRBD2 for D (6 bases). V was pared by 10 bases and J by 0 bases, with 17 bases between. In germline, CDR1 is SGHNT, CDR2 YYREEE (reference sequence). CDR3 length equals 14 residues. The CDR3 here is CAGSGTGDSYEQYF. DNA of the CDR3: TGTGCCGGTTCCGGGACTGGAGACTCCTACGAGCAGTACTTC.

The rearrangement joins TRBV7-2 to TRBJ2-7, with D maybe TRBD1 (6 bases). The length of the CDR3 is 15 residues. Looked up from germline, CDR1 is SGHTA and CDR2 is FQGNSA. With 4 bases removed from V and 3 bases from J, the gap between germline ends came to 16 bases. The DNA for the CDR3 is TGTGCCAGCAGCTCGTCCGGGACAACCGTCTACGAGCAGTACTTC. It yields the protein CASSSSGTTVYEQYF.

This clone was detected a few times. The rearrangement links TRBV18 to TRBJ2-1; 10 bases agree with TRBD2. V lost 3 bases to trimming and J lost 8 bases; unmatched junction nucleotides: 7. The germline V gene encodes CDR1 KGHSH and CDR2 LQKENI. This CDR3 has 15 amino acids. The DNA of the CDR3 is TGTGCCAGCTCACCTCTAGCGGGAGTATTCCATGAGCAGTTCTTC. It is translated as CASSPLAGVFHEQFF.

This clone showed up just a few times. The CDR3 bases are TGTGCCAGCAGCTCATTAGGGGGTGAAGCTTTCTTT. It specifies CASSSLGGEAFF. The chain couples TRBV11-3 to TRBJ1-1; TRBD1 is a possible D gene (6 bases). The germline gives CDR1 SGHNT, CDR2 YENEEA. This CDR3 is built from 12 residues. The ends were cut back, 4 bases at V and 7 bases at J, with 10 bases in the middle.

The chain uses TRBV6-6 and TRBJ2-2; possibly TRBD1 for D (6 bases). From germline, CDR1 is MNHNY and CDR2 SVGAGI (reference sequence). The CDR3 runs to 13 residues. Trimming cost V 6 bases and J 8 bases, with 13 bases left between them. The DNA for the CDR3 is TGTGCCAGCAGAGCCCAGGGGTTAGGGGAGCTGTTTTTT. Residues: CASRAQGLGELFF.

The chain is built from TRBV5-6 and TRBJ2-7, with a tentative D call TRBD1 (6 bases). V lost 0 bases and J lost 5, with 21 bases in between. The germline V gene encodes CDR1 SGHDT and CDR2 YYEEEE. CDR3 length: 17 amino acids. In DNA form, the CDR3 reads TGTGCCAGCAGCTTGGCCTTCCCGAACAGGGTACGGAACGAGCAGTACTTC. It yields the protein CASSLAFPNRVRNEQYF.

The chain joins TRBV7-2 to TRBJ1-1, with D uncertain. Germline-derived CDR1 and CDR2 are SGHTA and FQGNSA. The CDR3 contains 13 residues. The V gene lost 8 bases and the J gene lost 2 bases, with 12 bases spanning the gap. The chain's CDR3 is CASRNTTNTEAFF. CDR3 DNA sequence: TGTGCCAGCCGAAACACCACAAACACTGAAGCTTTCTTT.

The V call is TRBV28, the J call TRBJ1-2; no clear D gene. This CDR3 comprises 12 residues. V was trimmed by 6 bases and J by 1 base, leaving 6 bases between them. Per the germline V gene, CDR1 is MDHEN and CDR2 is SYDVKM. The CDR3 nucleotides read TGTGCCAGCAGGTTCAATAACTATGGCTACACCTTC. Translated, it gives CASRFNNYGYTF.

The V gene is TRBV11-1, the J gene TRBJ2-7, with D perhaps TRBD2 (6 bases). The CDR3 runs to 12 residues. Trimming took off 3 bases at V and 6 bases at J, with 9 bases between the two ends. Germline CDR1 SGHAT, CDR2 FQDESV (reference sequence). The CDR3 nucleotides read TGTGCCAGCAGCTTTGCGGGACGCGAGCAGTACTTC. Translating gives CASSFAGREQYF.

CDR3 protein: CASSTGGTDTQYF. The CDR3 DNA reads as TGTGCCAGCAGTACAGGGGGCACAGATACGCAGTATTTT. The chain carries TRBV6-4 and TRBJ2-3, with 7 bases lining up with TRBD1. Looked up from germline, CDR1 is MRHNA and CDR2 is SNTAGT. This CDR3 has 13 residues. After removal of 5 bases from V and 1 base from J, the junction contained 0 bases not matched to a gene.

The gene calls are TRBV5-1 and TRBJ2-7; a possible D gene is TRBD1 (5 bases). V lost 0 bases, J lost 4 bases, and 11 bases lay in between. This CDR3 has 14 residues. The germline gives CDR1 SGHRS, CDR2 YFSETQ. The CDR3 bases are TGCGCCAGCAGCTTGGAACCAGGGAATTACGAGCAGTACTTC. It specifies CASSLEPGNYEQYF.

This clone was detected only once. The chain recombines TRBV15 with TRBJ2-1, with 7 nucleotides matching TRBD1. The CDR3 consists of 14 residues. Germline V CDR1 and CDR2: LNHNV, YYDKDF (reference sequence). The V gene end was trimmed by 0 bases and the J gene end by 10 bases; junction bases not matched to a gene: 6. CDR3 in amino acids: CATSRDLEQGEQFF. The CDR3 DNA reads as TGTGCCACCAGCAGAGATTTGGAACAGGGGGAGCAGTTCTTC.

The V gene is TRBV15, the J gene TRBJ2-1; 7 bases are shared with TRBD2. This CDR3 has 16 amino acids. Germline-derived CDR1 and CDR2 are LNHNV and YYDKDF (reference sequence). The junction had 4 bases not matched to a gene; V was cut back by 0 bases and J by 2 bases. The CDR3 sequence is CATSRDIREAYNEQFF. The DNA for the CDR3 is TGTGCCACCAGCAGAGATATACGGGAGGCCTACAATGAGCAGTTCTTC.

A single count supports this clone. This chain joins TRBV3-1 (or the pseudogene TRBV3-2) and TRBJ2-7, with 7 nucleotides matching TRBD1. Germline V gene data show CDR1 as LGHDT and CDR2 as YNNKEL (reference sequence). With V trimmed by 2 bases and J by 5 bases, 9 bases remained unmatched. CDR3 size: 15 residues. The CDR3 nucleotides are TGTGCCAGCAGCCAACGTCGCAGGGGGATAGACGAGCAGTACTTC. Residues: CASSQRRRGIDEQYF.

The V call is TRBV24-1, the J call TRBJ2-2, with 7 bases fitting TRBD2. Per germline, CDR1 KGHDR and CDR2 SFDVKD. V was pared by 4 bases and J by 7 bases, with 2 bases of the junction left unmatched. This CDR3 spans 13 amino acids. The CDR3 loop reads CATSDWEGGELFF. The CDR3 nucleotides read TGTGCCACCAGTGACTGGGAGGGCGGGGAGCTGTTTTTT.

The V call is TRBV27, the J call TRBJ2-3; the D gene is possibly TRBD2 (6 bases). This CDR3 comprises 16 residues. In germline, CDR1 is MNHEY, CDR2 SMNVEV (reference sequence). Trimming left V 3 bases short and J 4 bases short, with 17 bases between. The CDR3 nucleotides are TGTGCCAGCAGTTTTCGTCCAGGGAGGAAGGCAGATACGCAGTATTTT. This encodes CASSFRPGRKADTQYF.

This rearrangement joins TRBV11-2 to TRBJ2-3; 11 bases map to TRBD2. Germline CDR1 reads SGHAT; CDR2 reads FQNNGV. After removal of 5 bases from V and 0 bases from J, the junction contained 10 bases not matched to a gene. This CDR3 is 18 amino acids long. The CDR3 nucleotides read TGTGCCAGCAGCCCAGTCGGACGGACTAGCGGGAGCACAGATACGCAGTATTTT. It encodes CASSPVGRTSGSTDTQYF. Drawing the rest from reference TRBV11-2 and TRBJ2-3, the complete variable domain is EAGVAQSPRYKIIEKRQSVAFWCNPISGHATLYWYQQILGQGPKLLIQFQNNGVVDDSQLPKDRFSAERLKGVDSTLKIQPAKLEDSAVYLCASSPVGRTSGSTDTQYFGPGTRLTVL.

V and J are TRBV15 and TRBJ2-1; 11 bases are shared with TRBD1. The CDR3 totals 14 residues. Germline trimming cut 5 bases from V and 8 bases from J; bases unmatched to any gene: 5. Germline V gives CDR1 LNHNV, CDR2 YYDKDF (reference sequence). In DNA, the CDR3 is TGTGCCACCAGCCCGGACAGGGGGCAAGATGAGCAGTTCTTC. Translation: CATSPDRGQDEQFF.

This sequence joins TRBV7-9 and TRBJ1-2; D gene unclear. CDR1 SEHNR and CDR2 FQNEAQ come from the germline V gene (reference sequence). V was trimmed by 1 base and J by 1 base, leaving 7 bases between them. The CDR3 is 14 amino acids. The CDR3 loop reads CASSLGLLNYGYTF. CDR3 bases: TGTGCCAGCAGCTTAGGTCTCCTTAACTATGGCTACACCTTC.

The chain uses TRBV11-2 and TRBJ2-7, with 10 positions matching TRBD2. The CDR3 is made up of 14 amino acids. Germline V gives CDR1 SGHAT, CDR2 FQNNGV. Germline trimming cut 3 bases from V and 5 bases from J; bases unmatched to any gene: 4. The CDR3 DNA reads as TGTGCCAGCAGCTTTAGCGGGAGGTCCGACGAGCAGTACTTC. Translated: CASSFSGRSDEQYF.

The CDR3 sequence is CASSSIRWDRGSPLHF. Written as DNA, the CDR3 is TGTGCCAGCAGCTCCATACGTTGGGACAGGGGATCACCCCTCCACTTT. This chain joins TRBV11-2 and TRBJ1-6; 10 bases are a match to TRBD1. In germline, CDR1 is SGHAT, CDR2 FQNNGV. This CDR3 has 16 amino acids. Trimming took 4 bases from V and 10 from J; bases not matched to a gene: 10.

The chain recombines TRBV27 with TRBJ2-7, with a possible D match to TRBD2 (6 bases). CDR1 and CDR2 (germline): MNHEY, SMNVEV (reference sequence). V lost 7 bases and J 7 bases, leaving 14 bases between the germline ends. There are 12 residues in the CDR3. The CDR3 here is CASTAMGGEQYF. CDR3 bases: TGTGCCAGCACCGCAATGGGGGGAGAGCAGTACTTC.

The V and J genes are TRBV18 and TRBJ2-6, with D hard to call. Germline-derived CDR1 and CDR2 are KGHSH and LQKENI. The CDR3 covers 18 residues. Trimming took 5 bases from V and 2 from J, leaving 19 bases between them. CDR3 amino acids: CASSSLGILTPGANVLTF. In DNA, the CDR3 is TGTGCCAGCTCATCGCTGGGCATTCTGACCCCTGGGGCCAACGTCCTGACTTTC.

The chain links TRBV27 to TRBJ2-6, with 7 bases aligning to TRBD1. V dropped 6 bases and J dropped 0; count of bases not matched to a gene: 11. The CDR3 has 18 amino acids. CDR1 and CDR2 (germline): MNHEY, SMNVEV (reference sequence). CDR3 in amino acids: CASRPRTGALSGANVLTF. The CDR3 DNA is TGTGCCAGCAGGCCCAGGACAGGCGCCCTCTCTGGGGCCAACGTCCTGACTTTC. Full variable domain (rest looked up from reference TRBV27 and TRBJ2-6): EAQVTQNPRYLITVTGKKLTVTCSQNMNHEYMSWYRQDPGLGLRQIYYSMNVEVTDKGDVPEGYKVSRKEKRNFPLILESPSPNQTSLYFCASRPRTGALSGANVLTFGAGSRLTVL.

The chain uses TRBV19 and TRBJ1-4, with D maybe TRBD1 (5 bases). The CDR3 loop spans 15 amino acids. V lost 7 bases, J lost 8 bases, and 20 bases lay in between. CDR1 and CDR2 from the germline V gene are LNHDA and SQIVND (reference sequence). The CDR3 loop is CASTENLTGREKLFF. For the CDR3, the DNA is TGTGCCAGTACCGAGAATTTAACAGGACGGGAAAAACTGTTTTTT.